Below, 5 T cell receptor beta chains from the same sample are listed, as sequenced in a study of regulatory T cells in long-lasting Graves disease. Noted time point: newly diagnosed GD, antithyroid drugs for less than 3 months. The TCR library used RNA extracted from PBMCs. Construction of the TCR beta libraries employed iRepertoire HTBI primers in conjunction with Arm-PCR of CDR3 regions. TCRdb recomputed calls from the multiplex PCR reads with MiXCR, one row per CDR3 protein. The sample includes about 380,000 distinct CDR3 sequences, around 15% of them seen just once. The sample was peripheral blood mononuclear cells (PBMCs), taken at new diagnosis, from a patient treated with antithyroid drugs. Receptors were obtained from a female donor with Graves disease.

A note on this clonotype: Sequence at one end of the junction differs from germline and may be a read error. The chain is built from TRBV7-2 and TRBJ2-7, with 9 bases fitting TRBD2. CDR3 length equals 17 residues. The germline V gene encodes CDR1 SGHTA and CDR2 FQGNSA. The CDR3 reads CAGSLESPSGAPYEQYF. The CDR3 nucleotides read TGTGCCGGCAGCTTAGAGAGTCCTAGCGGGGCCCCCTACGAGCAGTACTTC. Combining the CDR3 with reference TRBV7-2 and TRBJ2-7 gives the whole variable domain GAGVSQSPSNKVTEKGKDVELRCDPISGHTALYWYRQSLGQGLEFLIYFQGNSAPDKSGLPSDRFSAERTGGSVSTLTIQRTQQEDSAVYLCAGSLESPSGAPYEQYFGPGTRLTVT.

The chain uses TRBV28 and TRBJ2-7, with D hard to call. Germline loops: CDR1 MDHEN, CDR2 SYDVKM. The CDR3 has 12 amino acids. Trimming cost V 6 bases and J 5 bases, with 11 bases left between them. The CDR3 DNA is TGTGCCAGCAGCCCCCTGGTTCACGAGCAGTACTTC. This codes for CASSPLVHEQYF.

This clonotype was counted many times. The gene calls are TRBV28 and TRBJ1-2; tentatively, D is TRBD1 (5 bases). The CDR3 length is 16 residues. Germline loops: CDR1 MDHEN, CDR2 SYDVKM. The V end lost 1 base, the J end lost 4 bases, and 16 bases lay between the germline ends. In DNA, the CDR3 is TGTGCCAGCAGTTTATCACAGGTCCAACTAGTCTATGGCTACACCTTC. It translates to CASSLSQVQLVYGYTF.

There are many counts of this clonotype. The chain links TRBV7-9 to TRBJ1-4; D is possibly TRBD1 (5 bases). The CDR3 totals 14 residues. Deletions cut 3 bases from V and 7 bases from J, with 12 bases between. Germline CDR1 is SEHNR and CDR2 is FQNEAQ (reference sequence). Written as DNA, the CDR3 is TGTGCCAGCAGCTTTAGAGGGGACGGTGAAAAACTGTTTTTT. This codes for CASSFRGDGEKLFF.

The sample holds many counts of this clonotype. Being one base from a much bigger clone, this may be a read error. The chain links TRBV11-2 to TRBJ2-7, with D hard to call. CDR3 length equals 12 residues. The V gene's germline CDR1 is SGHAT and CDR2 FQNNGV. Trimming cost V 3 bases and J 7 bases, with 10 bases left between them. The CDR3 protein is CASSFVRNEQYF. CDR3 DNA sequence: TGTGCCAGCAGCTTCGTGCGGAATGAGCAGTACTTC.